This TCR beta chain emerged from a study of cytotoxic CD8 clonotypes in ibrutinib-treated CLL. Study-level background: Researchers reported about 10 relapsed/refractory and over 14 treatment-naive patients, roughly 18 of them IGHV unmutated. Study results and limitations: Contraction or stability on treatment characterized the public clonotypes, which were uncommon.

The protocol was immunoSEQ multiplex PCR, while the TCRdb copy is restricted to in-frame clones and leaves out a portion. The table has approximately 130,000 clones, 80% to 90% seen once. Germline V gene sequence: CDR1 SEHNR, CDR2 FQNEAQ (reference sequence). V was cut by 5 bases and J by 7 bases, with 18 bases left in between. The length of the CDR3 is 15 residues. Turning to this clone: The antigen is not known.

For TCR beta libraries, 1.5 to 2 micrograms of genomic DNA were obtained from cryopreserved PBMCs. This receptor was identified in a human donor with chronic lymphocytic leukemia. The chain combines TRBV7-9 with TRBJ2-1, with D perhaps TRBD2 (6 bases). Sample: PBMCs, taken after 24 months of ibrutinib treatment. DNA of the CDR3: TGTGCCAGCAGCCCACCGACTAGTCCGCGGAATGAGCAGTTCTTC. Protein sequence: CASSPPTSPRNEQFF.